A single sample is the source of the 18 T cell receptor beta chains below, sequenced in a study of control samples from healthy donors and cancer patients. Measured with immunoSEQ multiplex PCR; TCRdb has only the in-frame clones, and not every one. The data hold tens of thousands of clones, with about 85% observed a single time. Material: PBMCs. The receptors shown here come from a man between 60 and 75 years old with colorectal cancer.

This chain uses TRBV29-1 with TRBJ2-3, with D tentatively TRBD2 (5 bases). V shed 7 bases and J shed 0 bases, with 17 bases lying between them. From germline, CDR1 is SQVTM and CDR2 ANQGSEA. The CDR3 is 15 residues long. CDR3 nucleotide sequence: TGCAGCGCAAAATGGCAAGCGGCTAGCACAGATACGCAGTATTTT. Its translation is CSAKWQAASTDTQYF.

The chain couples TRBV7-9 to TRBJ2-5; 11 bases are a match to TRBD1. Germline loops: CDR1 SEHNR, CDR2 FQNEAQ (reference sequence). This CDR3 is 14 amino acids long. Losses at the gene ends were 5 bases for V and 10 bases for J; bases not matched to a gene: 9. As DNA, the CDR3 is TGTGCCAGCAGCAGGGGACAGGGGGTATGGCTCCAGTACTTC. This sequence encodes CASSRGQGVWLQYF.

This rearrangement joins TRBV6-5 to TRBJ2-1; D not resolved. Trimming cost V 4 bases and J 6 bases, with 7 bases left between them. The CDR3 loop spans 12 amino acids. CDR1 MNHEY and CDR2 SVGAGI come from the germline V gene. This chain's CDR3 is CASSWVPNEQFF. In DNA, the CDR3 is TGTGCCAGCAGTTGGGTGCCCAATGAGCAGTTCTTC.

V is TRBV19 and J is TRBJ1-2; the D gene is possibly TRBD1 (5 bases). Germline V gives CDR1 LNHDA, CDR2 SQIVND (reference sequence). The CDR3 runs to 13 residues. The V gene lost 5 bases and the J gene lost 6 bases, with 13 bases spanning the gap. The DNA for the CDR3 is TGTGCCAGTAGTGTTACAGGTTTTAATGGCTACACCTTC. It yields the protein CASSVTGFNGYTF.

The V call is TRBV29-1, the J call TRBJ2-5, with 7 bases aligning to TRBD2. Germline V lookup: CDR1 SQVTM, CDR2 ANQGSEA. The CDR3 runs to 16 residues. Losses at the gene ends were 6 bases for V and 0 bases for J; bases not matched to a gene: 13. The CDR3 nucleotides are TGCAGCGTCGATATAGGATTGCGGGGGAACCAAGAGACCCAGTACTTC. Translating gives CSVDIGLRGNQETQYF. The full variable domain, rest sourced from reference TRBV29-1 and TRBJ2-5, is SAVISQKPSRDICQRGTSLTIQCQVDSQVTMMFWYRQQPGQSLTLIATANQGSEATYESGFVIDKFPISRPNLTFSTLTVSNMSPEDSSIYLCSVDIGLRGNQETQYFGPGTRLLVL.

The CDR3 loop reads CASSLGGRVMGWNEQFF. The DNA for the CDR3 is TGCGCCAGCAGCTTGGGAGGGAGGGTAATGGGATGGAATGAGCAGTTCTTC. This chain links TRBV5-1 with TRBJ2-1; 7 bases are a match to TRBD2. The CDR3 spans 17 residues. Germline V gene lookup returns CDR1 SGHRS and CDR2 YFSETQ. V gave up 0 bases and J gave up 7 bases; unmatched junction bases: 13.

This rearrangement joins TRBV18 to TRBJ1-6; 7 nucleotides agree with TRBD1. CDR3 size: 15 residues. Germline trimming cut 2 bases from V and 10 bases from J; bases unmatched to any gene: 8. Germline V gives CDR1 KGHSH, CDR2 LQKENI. CDR3 sequence reads: CASSPNRGSGSPLHF. The CDR3 nucleotides read TGTGCCAGCTCACCAAACAGGGGATCGGGGTCACCCCTCCACTTT.

This chain uses TRBV6-5 with TRBJ2-3; tentative D call: TRBD1 (6 bases). CDR1 is MNHEY and CDR2 is SVGAGI in the germline V gene. CDR3 length equals 14 residues. Trimming cost V 2 bases and J 6 bases, with 12 bases left between them. The CDR3 nucleotides are TGTGCCAGCAGTTACGTGGGGGCGGCGGATACGCAGTATTTT. As protein: CASSYVGAADTQYF.

In this sample, this clone turned up once. J is TRBJ1-4 and V is TRBV5-1; 8 positions agree with TRBD1. Trimming cost V 0 bases and J 4 bases; bases outside gene matches: 8. CDR3 length: 17 amino acids. CDR1 and CDR2 (germline): SGHRS, YFSETQ. The CDR3 protein is CASSLGQGISSNEKLFF. CDR3 DNA: TGCGCCAGCAGCTTGGGACAGGGGATATCGAGTAATGAAAAACTGTTTTTT.

The chain combines TRBV15 with TRBJ1-5; D gene uncertain. The CDR3 sequence is 12 residues long. Trimming left V 4 bases short and J 4 bases short, with 5 bases between. The germline CDR1 and CDR2 sequences are LNHNV and YYDKDF (reference sequence). The CDR3 here is CATSMDNQPQHF. In nucleotides, the CDR3 is TGTGCCACCAGCATGGATAATCAGCCCCAGCATTTT.

This rearrangement joins TRBV19 to TRBJ2-3; 8 bases agree with TRBD1. Looked up from germline, CDR1 is LNHDA and CDR2 is SQIVND (reference sequence). After removal of 4 bases from V and 0 bases from J, the junction contained 3 bases not matched to a gene. The CDR3 consists of 15 residues. The CDR3 nucleotides are TGTGCCAGTAGTACGGACAGGGCCAGCACAGATACGCAGTATTTT. Amino acids: CASSTDRASTDTQYF.

The chain links TRBV3-1 (or the pseudogene TRBV3-2) to TRBJ2-3; no clear D. Deletions cut 1 base from V and 0 bases from J, with 8 bases between. The CDR3 has 15 residues. The germline V gene has CDR1 LGHDT and CDR2 YNNKEL (reference sequence). As DNA, the CDR3 is TGTGCCAGCAGCCAAGGGGGTGCTAGCACAGATACGCAGTATTTT. It translates to CASSQGGASTDTQYF.

The CDR3 protein is CASSLEGLANTGELFF. CDR3 coding DNA: TGTGCCAGCAGCTTAGAGGGGCTAGCGAACACCGGGGAGCTGTTTTTT. The chain links TRBV11-2 to TRBJ2-2, with D maybe TRBD1 (5 bases). Trimming took off 0 bases at V and 0 bases at J, with 8 bases between the two ends. This CDR3 spans 16 amino acids. Germline V CDR1 and CDR2: SGHAT, FQNNGV.

The rearrangement joins TRBV5-1 to TRBJ2-1, with 14 bases matching TRBD2. Germline V gene lookup returns CDR1 SGHRS and CDR2 YFSETQ. V gave up 0 bases and J gave up 7 bases; unmatched junction bases: 6. CDR3 size: 17 residues. As DNA, the CDR3 is TGCGCCAGCAGCTTGGGGCCCGGGACTAGCGGGGGAAATGAGCAGTTCTTC. Protein sequence: CASSLGPGTSGGNEQFF.

The chain joins TRBV10-2 to TRBJ1-2, with 10 bases lining up with TRBD1. The CDR3 runs 14 residues. Germline trimming cut 8 bases from V and 7 bases from J; bases unmatched to any gene: 10. Germline CDR1 and CDR2: WSHSY and SAAADI. The CDR3 DNA reads as TGCGCCAGCTTTCCGGGACAGGGGAGCGTTGGCTACACCTTC. Its protein product is CASFPGQGSVGYTF.

This sequence joins TRBV19 and TRBJ1-1; 8 positions agree with TRBD1. Germline CDR1 and CDR2: LNHDA and SQIVND (reference sequence). V gave up 4 bases and J gave up 6 bases; unmatched junction bases: 7. This CDR3 is built from 14 residues. The CDR3 region is CASSTGGARAEAFF. CDR3 in DNA: TGTGCCAGTAGTACAGGGGGCGCGAGGGCTGAAGCTTTCTTT.

This clone has a single count. The chain employs TRBV6-5 and TRBJ2-3; no reliable D call. V lost 7 bases to trimming and J lost 1 base, with 9 bases between them. The CDR3 loop spans 13 amino acids. CDR1 and CDR2 from the germline V gene are MNHEY and SVGAGI. The CDR3 spells CASISSGTDTQYF. The DNA for the CDR3 is TGTGCCAGCATAAGTTCCGGCACAGATACGCAGTATTTT.

J is TRBJ2-2 and V is TRBV3-1 (or the pseudogene TRBV3-2); TRBD1 aligns across 8 bases. Germline CDR1 LGHDT, CDR2 YNNKEL (reference sequence). This CDR3 is 16 amino acids long. Trimming took 5 bases from V and 3 from J; bases not matched to a gene: 8. CDR3 loop: CASSIRTGPDTGELFF. CDR3 in DNA: TGTGCCAGCAGCATAAGGACAGGGCCGGACACCGGGGAGCTGTTTTTT.